These 13 T cell receptor beta chains were all obtained from the same sample, sequenced in a study of shared clonotypes between healthy human individuals (dated by TCRdb to 2018 to 2021). The method behind the library was the immunoSEQ multiplex PCR assay. Here the immuneACCESS table is served through TCRdb, limited to in-frame sequences with V and J called. Missing clones are a known gap in these copies; in checked studies unresolved V genes cover under half, and the rest lacks a known reason. The sample table shows over a million clones, and roughly 75% are seen once. Jointly, the top ten make up about 1.5% of the sample. The sample was memory CD4+ T cells sorted from blood. What this sample's cell subset or site label stands for: CD45RA-negative fraction. The receptors come from a man aged 18 to 29 in good health.

This clone appeared a few times. For the CDR3, the DNA is TGTGCCAGCAGTTACCCCCCGACAGGCGCTAATTCACCCCTCCACTTT. This gives the protein CASSYPPTGANSPLHF. The V call is TRBV6-6, the J call TRBJ1-6; D possibly corresponds to TRBD1 (6 bases). The germline V gene has CDR1 MNHNY and CDR2 SVGAGI (reference sequence). The CDR3 runs to 16 residues. V lost 2 bases to trimming and J lost 6 bases, with 14 bases between them.

The J gene is TRBJ2-7, the V gene TRBV5-1, with 7 bases aligning to TRBD1. The junction had 10 bases not matched to a gene; V was cut back by 4 bases and J by 6 bases. Germline V gene sequence: CDR1 SGHRS, CDR2 YFSETQ. The CDR3 has 14 residues. The chain's CDR3 is CASSIRQGTGEQYF. The CDR3 region has the DNA TGCGCCAGCAGCATTCGACAGGGCACCGGCGAGCAGTACTTC.

V gene TRBV6-1 combines with J gene TRBJ2-3; a weak D match, TRBD1 (6 bases). CDR1 and CDR2 (germline): MNHNS, SASEGT. This CDR3 comprises 15 residues. V was pared by 8 bases and J by 2 bases, with 17 bases between. CDR3 region: CASGPGQTYTDTQYF. As DNA, the CDR3 is TGTGCCAGCGGACCGGGACAAACTTACACAGATACGCAGTATTTT.

The rearrangement links TRBV28 to TRBJ2-2; the D gene is possibly TRBD1 (5 bases). CDR1 is MDHEN, CDR2 SYDVKM, per germline. This CDR3 is built from 14 residues. The V end was cut by 6 bases, the J end by 2 bases, with 10 bases between. In DNA, the CDR3 is TGTGCCAGCAGAGACGACAGTAACACCGGGGAGCTGTTTTTT. Protein: CASRDDSNTGELFF.

The V and J genes are TRBV5-1 and TRBJ1-4; weak D call: TRBD1 (5 bases). CDR3 size: 14 residues. Between the trimmed V and J ends, which lost 2 bases and 7 bases, there was a span of 12 bases. The germline V gene encodes CDR1 SGHRS and CDR2 YFSETQ. The CDR3 DNA reads TGCGCCAGCAGCTTCCGGGGCACTGGTGAAAAACTGTTTTTT. This encodes CASSFRGTGEKLFF.

This clone was counted a few times. The V gene is TRBV5-1, the J gene TRBJ1-4; D perhaps matches TRBD1 (5 bases). V was clipped by 0 bases and J by 3 bases, with 12 bases between them. This CDR3 is built from 16 residues. Germline lookup yields CDR1 SGHRS and CDR2 YFSETQ. The CDR3 loop is CASSLVIGGANEKLFF. The CDR3 nucleotides are TGCGCCAGCAGCTTGGTTATCGGGGGAGCTAATGAAAAACTGTTTTTT.

V and J are TRBV30 and TRBJ2-4; tentatively, D is TRBD1 or TRBD2 (6 bases each). Germline-derived CDR1 and CDR2 are GTSNPN and SVGIG (reference sequence). The V end lost 3 bases, the J end lost 0 bases, and 9 bases lay between the germline ends. The CDR3 runs 14 residues. For the CDR3, the DNA is TGTGCCTGGAGCGGAGGGGGAGCCAAAAACATTCAGTACTTC. It encodes CAWSGGGAKNIQYF.

This clone was detected a few times. The gene calls are TRBV5-6 and TRBJ2-2; D possibly corresponds to TRBD2 (7 bases). The CDR3 covers 14 residues. Germline CDR1 is SGHDT and CDR2 is YYEEEE. V lost 6 bases, J lost 4 bases, and 13 bases lay in between. Here the CDR3 reads CASNAGAGTGELFF. The CDR3 bases are TGTGCCAGCAATGCGGGGGCGGGCACCGGGGAGCTGTTTTTT. The variable domain in full, completed from reference TRBV5-6 and TRBJ2-2, reads DAGVTQSPTHLIKTRGQQVTLRCSPKSGHDTVSWYQQALGQGPQFIFQYYEEEERQRGNFPDRFSGHQFPNYSSELNVNALLLGDSALYLCASNAGAGTGELFFGEGSRLTVL.

The sample holds a few counts of this clone. The chain links TRBV18 to TRBJ1-4, with 8 bases identical to TRBD1. The CDR3 covers 14 residues. With V trimmed by 5 bases and J by 10 bases, 9 bases remained unmatched. Germline V CDR1 and CDR2: KGHSH, LQKENI. CDR3 nucleotides: TGTGCCAGCTCAGCGGGACAGGTGAACGGAAAACTGTTTTTT. Its translation is CASSAGQVNGKLFF.

As regards this clone: Its ends do not fully match the called genes, so a read error is possible. The rearrangement links TRBV7-9 to TRBJ2-2, with TRBD2 matching 7 bases. The CDR3 has 15 amino acids. Looked up from germline, CDR1 is SEHNR and CDR2 is FQNEAQ (reference sequence). In DNA, the CDR3 is TGTGCCAGCACCTTAGGCCTAGCGGACACCGGGGAGCTGTTTTTT. Translation: CASTLGLADTGELFF.

This clone was counted once. The rearrangement joins TRBV21-1 to TRBJ2-7; TRBD2 reflects the table's D call only, with no check against the DNA. TRBV21-1 is listed as a pseudogene. CDR3 length: 14 amino acids. This chain's CDR3 is CASSIPGGPYEQYF. In DNA form, the CDR3 reads TGTGCCAGCAGCATACCGGGGGGACCCTACGAGCAGTACTTC.

The J gene is TRBJ1-1, the V gene TRBV6-1; maybe TRBD1 (5 bases). The length of the CDR3 is 15 residues. V gave up 5 bases and J gave up 1 base, with 14 bases separating them. Germline assignment: CDR1 MNHNS and CDR2 SASEGT. The CDR3 nucleotides read TGTGCCAGCAGTCCGGGGGGGGGACCGAACACTGAAGCTTTCTTT. It encodes CASSPGGGPNTEAFF.

The chain is built from TRBV19 and TRBJ2-7, with a weak D call TRBD1 (5 bases). There are 14 residues in the CDR3. In germline, CDR1 is LNHDA, CDR2 SQIVND (reference sequence). V dropped 6 bases and J dropped 2 bases, with 14 bases sitting between them. CDR3 sequence (DNA): TGTGCCAGTAGGAGCTCCAGGGTCCCCTACGAGCAGTACTTC. Its protein is CASRSSRVPYEQYF.